The present T cell receptor beta chain was sequenced within a study of T cell responses to AZD1222 COVID-19 vaccine. About the study: The study pooled second doses at about 4 or about 12 weeks. Points from the study as a whole: Spike-specific TCR breadth and depth went up after people got two AZD1222 doses. CD4 TCRs associated with vaccination spanned spike, dominating at 160-218 and 743-854.

This CDR3 region has 14 residues. Germline V gene lookup returns CDR1 MDHEN and CDR2 SYDVKM. The V segment lost 9 bases and the J segment 0 bases; nucleotides outside the gene matches: 6. On this clone: The target antigen is unknown.

Assay: immunoSEQ multiplex PCR; the TCRdb copy retains only in-frame clones and omits some. The sample consists of around 100,000 clones, roughly 86% of them appearing once. The source of this sequence is an adult in good health. The J gene is TRBJ2-7, the V gene TRBV28, with 9 nucleotides matching TRBD2. The sequenced sample was peripheral blood, obtained on day 0 of AZD1222 vaccination. The DNA of the CDR3 is TGTGCCAGTAACCCGGGACTAGCCTCCTACGAGCAGTACTTC. Protein product: CASNPGLASYEQYF.